Following are 4 T cell receptor beta chains from one sample sequenced in a study of T cells in Graves' hyperthyroidism and ophthalmopathy. TCR beta CDR3 regions were amplified from RNA transcripts. Researchers ran a first-round RT-PCR on the TCR CDR3 using the HTBI primer set. MiXCR, run by TCRdb on the multiplex PCR reads, gives a single entry per CDR3 protein. This sample has about 270,000 distinct CDR3 sequences, with around a quarter found just once. The sequenced material came from blood. These receptors originate from a man aged 40-49 years with Graves' hyperthyroidism that later progressed to Graves' ophthalmopathy.

This clonotype has at least ten counts. V usage is TRBV9 and J usage is TRBJ2-2, with a tentative D call TRBD1 (5 bases). V dropped 4 bases and J dropped 2 bases, with 18 bases sitting between them. CDR3 length: 17 residues. CDR1 and CDR2 (germline): SGDLS, YYNGEE. Here the CDR3 DNA reads TGTGCCAGCAGCTCCCCGGCAGGGAATAAAAACACCGGGGAGCTGTTTTTT. As protein: CASSSPAGNKNTGELFF. The variable domain in full, with the rest retrieved from reference TRBV9 and TRBJ2-2, is DSGVTQTPKHLITATGQRVTLRCSPRSGDLSVYWYQQSLDQGLQFLIQYYNGEERAKGNILERFSAQQFPDLHSELNLSSLELGDSALYFCASSSPAGNKNTGELFFGEGSRLTVL.

V usage is TRBV12-3 or TRBV12-4 and J usage is TRBJ2-7; possible D gene TRBD1, 6 bases. The germline V and J ends were trimmed by 5 bases and 4 bases, with 9 bases remaining between them. CDR3 length: 12 amino acids. CDR3 DNA: TGTGCCAGCAGTGACAGGACTTACGAGCAGTACTTC. Translating it yields CASSDRTYEQYF.

This clonotype was picked up many times. The V call is TRBV30, the J call TRBJ2-7, with TRBD1 as a possible D gene (6 bases). V gave up 0 bases and J gave up 6 bases, with 12 bases separating them. Germline values: CDR1 GTSNPN, CDR2 SVGIG (reference sequence). The CDR3 has 13 amino acids. The CDR3 is CAWSVNRVSEQYF. As DNA, the CDR3 is TGTGCCTGGAGTGTAAACAGGGTATCCGAGCAGTACTTC. The full variable domain, in which reference TRBV30 and TRBJ2-7 provide the parts outside the CDR3, is SQTIHQWPATLVQPVGSPLSLECTVEGTSNPNLYWYRQAAGRGLQLLFYSVGIGQISSEVPQNLSASRPQDRQFILSSKKLLLSDSGFYLCAWSVNRVSEQYFGPGTRLTVT.

The table lists this clonotype with many counts. The rearrangement uses TRBV20-1 and TRBJ1-5; no firm D call. CDR1 DFQATT and CDR2 SNEGSKA come from the germline V gene (reference sequence). The CDR3 length is 14 residues. Trimming shortened V by 1 base and J by 7 bases, and 14 bases separated the two germline ends. This chain's CDR3 is CSARVGGFTQPQHF. CDR3 DNA sequence: TGCAGTGCTAGAGTGGGAGGGTTTACCCAGCCCCAGCATTTT.